This note documents a single T cell receptor (beta chain) sequence. These data are taken from a study of blood T cell repertoires in COVID-19. At the level of the study: Some COVID-19 samples were acute and others convalescent; all came from the United States, Italy and Spain. Sources were T cells, B-cell-depleted T cells, or PBMCs; the material itself was cDNA or gDNA.

Germline CDR1 and CDR2: SGDLS and YYNGEE. The CDR3 sequence is 16 residues long. Trimming removed 4 bases from V and 2 bases from J; junction bases left unmatched: 10. Per the study methods: Amplification with reference gene primers provided the estimates of nucleated cell counts. Clones were read by immunoSEQ multiplex PCR, and TCRdb kept only the in-frame ones, dropping some. V, J and clone size derive from that table, while D and trimming were established from the DNA sequence. The sample yields about 260,000 clones, around 87% seen once. This receptor was identified in a woman in her thirties or forties who had recovered from COVID-19. V is TRBV9 and J is TRBJ1-2; 8 bases map to TRBD1. The specimen sequenced was peripheral blood. Written as DNA, the CDR3 is TGTGCCAGCAGCCGCCTCGGCGCAGGGGGCAACTATGGCTACACCTTC. Protein product: CASSRLGAGGNYGYTF.